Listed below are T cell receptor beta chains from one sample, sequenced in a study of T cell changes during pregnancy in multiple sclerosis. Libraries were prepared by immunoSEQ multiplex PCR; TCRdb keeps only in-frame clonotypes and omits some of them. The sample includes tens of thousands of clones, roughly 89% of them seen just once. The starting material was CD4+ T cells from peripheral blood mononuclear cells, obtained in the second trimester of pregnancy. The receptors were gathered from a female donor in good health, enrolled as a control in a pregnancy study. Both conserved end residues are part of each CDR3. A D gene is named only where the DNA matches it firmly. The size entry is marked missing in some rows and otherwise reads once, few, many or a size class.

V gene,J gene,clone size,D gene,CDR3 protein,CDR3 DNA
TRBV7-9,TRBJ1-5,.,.,CASSFAGSNQPQHF,TGTGCCAGCAGCTTCGCAGGGAGCAATCAGCCCCAGCATTTT
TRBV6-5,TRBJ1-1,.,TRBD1,CASRQGGTEAFF,TGTGCCAGCAGACAGGGGGGCACTGAAGCTTTCTTT
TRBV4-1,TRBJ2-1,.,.,CASSQVGRGDYNEQFF,TGCGCCAGCAGCCAGGTGGGGCGGGGAGATTACAATGAGCAGTTCTTC
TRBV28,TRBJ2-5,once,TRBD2,CASRPTGLADLGETQYF,TGTGCCAGCAGGCCAACAGGACTAGCGGACCTCGGGGAGACCCAGTACTTC
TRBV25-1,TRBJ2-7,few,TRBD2,CASSVGDYSYEQYF,TGTGCCAGCAGTGTGGGGGACTACTCCTACGAGCAGTACTTC
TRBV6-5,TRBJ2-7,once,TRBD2,CASRKRGVSYEQYF,TGTGCCAGCAGGAAGCGGGGGGTCTCCTACGAGCAGTACTTC
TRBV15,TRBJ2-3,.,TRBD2,CATSNARLAGGTDTQYF,TGTGCCACCAGCAACGCCCGACTAGCGGGGGGGACAGATACGCAGTATTTT
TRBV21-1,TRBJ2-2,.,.,CASSNQGGELFF,TGTGCCAGCAGCAACCAGGGCGGGGAGCTGTTTTTT
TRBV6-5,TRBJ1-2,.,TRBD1,CASRDQGAANYGYTF,TGTGCCAGCAGGGATCAGGGGGCGGCTAACTATGGCTACACCTTC
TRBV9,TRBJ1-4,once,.,CASSASGGGRNEKLFF,TGTGCCAGCAGTGCTTCAGGCGGGGGTCGTAATGAAAAACTGTTTTTT
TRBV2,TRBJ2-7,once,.,CASSYRLKFGMGEQYF,TGTGCCAGCAGTTACCGACTTAAATTCGGGATGGGCGAGCAGTACTTC
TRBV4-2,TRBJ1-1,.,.,CASSRGGKTEAFF,TGTGCCAGCAGCCGCGGGGGGAAGACTGAAGCTTTCTTT
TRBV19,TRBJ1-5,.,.,CASSMENIPSNQPQHF,TGTGCCAGTAGTATGGAGAACATTCCGTCCAATCAGCCCCAGCATTTT
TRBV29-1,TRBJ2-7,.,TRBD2,CSATSGRAYEQYF,TGCAGCGCCACTAGCGGGAGGGCTTACGAGCAGTACTTC
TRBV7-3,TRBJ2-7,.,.,CASSLIGDEQYF,TGTGCCAGCAGCTTAATAGGAGACGAGCAGTACTTC
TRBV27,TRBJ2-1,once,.,CASSFNWLANNNEQFF,TGTGCCAGCAGTTTCAATTGGCTAGCAAACAACAATGAGCAGTTCTTC
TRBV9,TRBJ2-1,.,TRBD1,CASSGTGTGGLTEQFF,TGTGCCAGCAGCGGAACCGGGACAGGGGGCTTGACTGAGCAGTTCTTC
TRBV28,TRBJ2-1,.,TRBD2,CASSPYTFSGSHNEQFF,TGTGCCAGCAGTCCTTATACCTTTAGCGGGAGCCACAATGAGCAGTTCTTC
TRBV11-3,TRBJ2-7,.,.,CASSLGGRFDF,TGTGCCAGCAGCTTAGGAGGGCGGTTCGACTTC
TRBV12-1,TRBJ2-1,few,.,CASSFNGRNLYNEQFF,TGTGCCAGCAGCTTTAACGGGAGGAACCTCTACAATGAGCAGTTCTTC
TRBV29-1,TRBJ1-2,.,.,CSVEGGGGGYGYTF,TGCAGCGTTGAAGGGGGGGGAGGGGGCTATGGCTACACCTTC
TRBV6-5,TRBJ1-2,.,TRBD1,CASRLPGQGGYTF,TGTGCCAGCAGACTACCGGGACAGGGTGGCTACACCTTC
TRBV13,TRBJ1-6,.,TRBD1,CASQTTQGLSPLHF,TGTGCCAGCCAAACGACACAGGGGCTTTCACCCCTCCACTTT
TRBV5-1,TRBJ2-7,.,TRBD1,CASSSGQGANEQYF,TGCGCCAGCAGCTCCGGACAGGGGGCAAACGAGCAGTACTTC
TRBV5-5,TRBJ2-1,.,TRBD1,CASSPTTGDYNEQFF,TGTGCCAGCAGCCCCACGACAGGGGACTACAATGAGCAGTTCTTC
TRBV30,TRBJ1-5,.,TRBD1,CAWSGGQDNQPQHF,TGTGCCTGGAGTGGGGGACAGGACAATCAGCCCCAGCATTTT
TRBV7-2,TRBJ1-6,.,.,CASSSSGIHNSPLHF,TGTGCCAGCAGCTCGTCGGGAATTCATAATTCACCCCTCCACTTT
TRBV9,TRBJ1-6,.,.,CASSVDLRNSPLHF,TGTGCCAGCAGCGTAGACCTCAGAAATTCACCCCTCCACTTT
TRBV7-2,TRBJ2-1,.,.,CASSFPYSYNEQFF,TGTGCCAGCAGCTTTCCCTACTCCTACAATGAGCAGTTCTTC
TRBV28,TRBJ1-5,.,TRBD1,CASSLDRGPQPQHF,TGTGCCAGCAGTTTAGACAGGGGGCCCCAGCCCCAGCATTTT
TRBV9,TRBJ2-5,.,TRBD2,CASSVSGRLAGQETQYF,TGTGCCAGCAGCGTTTCGGGTAGACTAGCGGGGCAGGAGACCCAGTACTTC
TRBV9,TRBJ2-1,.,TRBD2,CASSDLAGFLHEQFF,TGTGCCAGCAGCGACCTAGCGGGTTTTTTACATGAGCAGTTCTTC
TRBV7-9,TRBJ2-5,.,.,CASSPGRRLQETQYF,TGTGCCAGCAGCCCAGGGCGCCGCCTCCAAGAGACCCAGTACTTC
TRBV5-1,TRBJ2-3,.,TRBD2,CASSSTGGPSDTQYF,TGCGCCAGCAGCTCCACGGGAGGGCCCTCCGATACGCAGTATTTT
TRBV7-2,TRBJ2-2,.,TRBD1,CASSLTGTTGELFF,TGTGCCAGCAGCTTGACAGGGACCACCGGGGAGCTGTTTTTT
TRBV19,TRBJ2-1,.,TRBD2,CASSISSLAGALNEQFF,TGTGCCAGTAGTATATCGTCGCTAGCGGGGGCCCTCAATGAGCAGTTCTTC
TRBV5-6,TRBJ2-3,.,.,CASSSGHLTDTQYF,TGTGCCAGCAGTTCGGGACACCTCACAGATACGCAGTATTTT
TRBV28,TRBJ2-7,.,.,CASSSPPAGRTYEQYF,TGTGCCAGCAGTTCACCGCCCGCGGGAAGAACCTACGAGCAGTACTTC
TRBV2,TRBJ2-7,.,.,CASSVGDQQYF,TGTGCCAGCAGTGTCGGGGATCAGCAGTACTTC
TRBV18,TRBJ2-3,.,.,CASSPAADTQYF,TGTGCCAGCTCACCAGCAGCAGATACGCAGTATTTT
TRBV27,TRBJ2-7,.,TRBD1,CASSFHGTGLSYEQYF,TGTGCCAGCAGTTTCCACGGGACAGGCCTTTCCTACGAGCAGTACTTC
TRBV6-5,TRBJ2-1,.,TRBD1,CASSPGDRSYNEQFF,TGTGCCAGCAGTCCCGGGGACAGGTCCTACAATGAGCAGTTCTTC
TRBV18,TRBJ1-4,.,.,CASSPPEGLGNANEKLFF,TGTGCCAGCTCACCACCCGAGGGTCTGGGGAATGCTAATGAAAAACTGTTTTTT
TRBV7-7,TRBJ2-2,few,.,CASRTLTGELFF,TGTGCTAGCAGGACTTTAACCGGGGAGCTGTTTTTT
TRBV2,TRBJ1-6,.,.,CASETLGRENSPLHF,TGTGCCAGCGAAACCTTGGGGCGGGAAAATTCACCCCTCCACTTT
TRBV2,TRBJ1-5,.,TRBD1,CASIGTGGGFQPQHF,TGTGCCAGCATTGGGACAGGGGGAGGTTTTCAGCCCCAGCATTTT
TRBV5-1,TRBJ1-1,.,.,CASSLGGEVGTEAFF,TGCGCCAGCAGCTTGGGGGGGGAAGTGGGGACTGAAGCTTTCTTT
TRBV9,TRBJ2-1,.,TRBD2,CASSFRTSGGRNEQFF,TGTGCCAGCAGCTTCAGGACTAGCGGGGGTCGGAATGAGCAGTTCTTC
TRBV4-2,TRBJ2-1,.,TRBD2,CASSPGTSGLYNEQFF,TGTGCCAGCAGCCCCGGGACTAGCGGACTTTACAATGAGCAGTTCTTC
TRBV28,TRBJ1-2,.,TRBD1,CASSLPPGTGGDGYTF,TGTGCCAGCAGTTTACCCCCCGGGACAGGGGGCGATGGCTACACCTTC
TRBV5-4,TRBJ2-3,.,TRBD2,CASSLTSGGGHTQYF,TGTGCCAGCAGCTTGACTAGCGGGGGCGGACATACGCAGTATTTT
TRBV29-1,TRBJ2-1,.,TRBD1,CSVEDRGLDEQFF,TGCAGCGTTGAAGACAGGGGGCTCGATGAGCAGTTCTTC
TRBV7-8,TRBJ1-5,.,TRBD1,CASSPGTGNQPQHF,TGTGCCAGCAGCCCCGGGACAGGGAATCAGCCCCAGCATTTT